This TCR beta chain appears in the sequencing data of a study of CD8 T cells in ankylosing spondylitis. Findings of the study overall: A motif of 7 to 9 highly homologous TCR beta variants was seen as apparently characteristic of ankylosing spondylitis blood.

This clonotype has at least ten counts. The antigen is undetermined. A single record per CDR3 protein comes from TCRdb applying MiXCR to the 5' RACE reads. The sample consists of about 220,000 distinct CDR3 sequences, about 6.7% of them appearing once. This CDR3 has 15 residues. V was cut by 3 bases and J by 0 bases, with 10 bases left in between. The source of this sequence is a male donor with ankylosing spondylitis. This rearrangement joins TRBV12-3 or TRBV12-4 to TRBJ2-3; a possible D gene is TRBD1 (5 bases). The sequenced material came from blood, either unsorted or a sorted T cell fraction (not recorded which). CDR3 DNA sequence: TGTGCCAGCAGTTTTGGGGCTCCAAGCACAGATACGCAGTATTTT. This encodes CASSFGAPSTDTQYF.